The 11 T cell receptor beta chains presented below share a single source sample, sequenced in a study of T cell responses to AZD1222 COVID-19 vaccine. The protocol was immunoSEQ multiplex PCR, while the TCRdb copy is restricted to in-frame clones and leaves out a portion. This sample has 140,000 to 150,000 clones, with around 90% found just once. The sequenced sample was peripheral blood, obtained on day 0 of MenACWY control vaccination. The receptors were gathered from an adult in good health.

This clone was counted a single time. This chain uses TRBV10-1 with TRBJ2-3, with TRBD2 identical over 8 bases. The CDR3 has 15 amino acids. In germline, CDR1 is WNHNN, CDR2 SYGVQD (reference sequence). V trimming: 5 bases; J trimming: 2 bases; junction bases outside the gene matches: 6. This CDR3 reads CASSSLAGTTDTQYF. CDR3 in DNA: TGCGCCAGCAGTTCATTAGCGGGAACCACAGATACGCAGTATTTT.

This rearrangement joins TRBV4-2 to TRBJ2-1; a possible D gene is TRBD1 (5 bases). The CDR3 has 14 residues. V lost 4 bases and J lost 2, with 9 bases in between. Germline CDR1 is LGHNA and CDR2 is YNFKEQ. CDR3 region: CASSLGDAYNEQFF. The CDR3 DNA follows: TGTGCCAGCAGCCTAGGGGATGCCTACAATGAGCAGTTCTTC.

The chain joins TRBV19 to TRBJ1-3; unclear D gene. V lost 10 bases and J 8 bases, leaving 15 bases between the germline ends. Germline V gene lookup returns CDR1 LNHDA and CDR2 SQIVND (reference sequence). The CDR3 is 12 residues long. DNA of the CDR3: TGTGCCATTAAGGGCGACGGTGACACCATATATTTT. Amino acids: CAIKGDGDTIYF.

The chain couples TRBV18 to TRBJ1-3, with unresolved D. Germline CDR1 reads KGHSH; CDR2 reads LQKENI. V was pared by 3 bases and J by 1 base, with 16 bases between. The CDR3 covers 17 residues. The CDR3 region is CASSPSTVPSSGNTIYF. The CDR3 DNA follows: TGTGCCAGCTCACCCTCGACGGTACCCAGTTCTGGAAACACCATATATTTT.

The V gene is TRBV18, the J gene TRBJ1-6; TRBD1 matches at 7 bases. V gave up 3 bases and J gave up 7 bases; unmatched junction bases: 18. Germline V lookup: CDR1 KGHSH, CDR2 LQKENI. The CDR3 totals 19 residues. CDR3 DNA sequence: TGTGCCAGCTCACCTACCACTAGTGCACAGGGGACTGGCAATTCACCCCTCCACTTT. As protein: CASSPTTSAQGTGNSPLHF.

The chain combines TRBV20-1 with TRBJ1-1; D remains ambiguous. The CDR3 has 11 amino acids. The ends were cut back, 5 bases at V and 2 bases at J, with 6 bases in the middle. Germline V lookup: CDR1 DFQATT, CDR2 SNEGSKA (reference sequence). The CDR3 protein is CSAQFNTEAFF. The CDR3, as DNA: TGCAGTGCTCAATTTAACACTGAAGCTTTCTTT.

The chain links TRBV6-5 to TRBJ1-1, with D tentatively TRBD1 (6 bases). CDR3 length: 12 residues. V lost 8 bases to trimming and J lost 1 base, with 8 bases between them. CDR1 MNHEY and CDR2 SVGAGI come from the germline V gene. The CDR3 nucleotides read TGTGCCAGCTTGACAGGGAACACTGAAGCTTTCTTT. Protein product: CASLTGNTEAFF.

The chain links TRBV10-2 to TRBJ1-6; TRBD1 is a possible D gene (5 bases). CDR3 length: 15 amino acids. V was cut by 4 bases and J by 7 bases, with 14 bases left in between. Per the germline V gene, CDR1 is WSHSY and CDR2 is SAAADI. CDR3 region: CASSGGRVNNSPLHF. The CDR3 DNA sequence: TGCGCCAGCAGTGGGGGCAGGGTGAACAATTCACCCCTCCACTTT.

V is TRBV5-4 and J is TRBJ1-2, with TRBD1 identical over 8 bases. With 4 bases clipped from V and 7 bases from J, the junction kept 12 bases outside the gene matches. Germline V lookup: CDR1 SGHNT, CDR2 YYREEE (reference sequence). This CDR3 comprises 15 residues. The CDR3 DNA sequence: TGTGCCAGCAGCGCCGAATCAGGGGGCGTTGGTGGCTACACCTTC. Translated: CASSAESGGVGGYTF.

The rearrangement links TRBV5-8 to TRBJ1-3; D is ambiguous. Germline assignment: CDR1 SGHTS and CDR2 YDEGEE. The V gene lost 0 bases and the J gene lost 7 bases, with 2 bases spanning the gap. CDR3 length: 11 amino acids. The CDR3: CASSLENTIYF. Written as DNA, the CDR3 is TGTGCCAGCAGCTTGGAGAACACCATATATTTT. The variable domain in full, with the rest retrieved from reference TRBV5-8 and TRBJ1-3, is EAGVTQSPTHLIKTRGQQATLRCSPISGHTSVYWYQQALGLGLQFLLWYDEGEERNRGNFPPRFSGRQFPNYSSELNVNALELEDSALYLCASSLENTIYFGEGSWLTVV.

The chain employs TRBV5-1 and TRBJ2-7; 9 bases are shared with TRBD1. Germline V gene sequence: CDR1 SGHRS, CDR2 YFSETQ. Unmatched junction bases numbered 7, after V lost 2 bases and J lost 4 bases. This CDR3 contains 15 residues. CDR3 DNA sequence: TGCGCCAGCAGCTTAGGGGACAGGGCAATTTACGAGCAGTACTTC. It encodes CASSLGDRAIYEQYF.